These 20 T cell receptor beta chains were all obtained from the same sample, sequenced in a study of shared clonotypes between healthy human individuals. The method was immunoSEQ multiplex PCR; TCRdb's version includes in-frame clones alone and lacks a portion of them. The profile shows roughly 2.2 million clones, 85% to 95% of them singletons. Sample: naive CD4+ T cells from PBMCs. Noted subset: CD45RA+ positively selected. The receptor source for this set is a man younger than 35 in good health. Some clones in this sample may be carry-over from other donors' samples.

The chain has TRBV15 and TRBJ2-7; 8 bases are a match to TRBD2. V dropped 4 bases and J dropped 1; count of bases not matched to a gene: 6. The CDR3 length is 15 residues. Germline assignment: CDR1 LNHNV and CDR2 YYDKDF (reference sequence). CDR3 DNA: TGTGCCACCAGCACCGGGGGGGTTGATTCCTACGAGCAGTACTTC. This gives the protein CATSTGGVDSYEQYF.

The chain employs TRBV7-2 and TRBJ2-7; D gene unclear. CDR3 length: 13 amino acids. Germline V gives CDR1 SGHTA, CDR2 FQGNSA. V dropped 4 bases and J dropped 3 bases, with 10 bases sitting between them. The CDR3 nucleotides are TGTGCCAGCAGCTCAGGACCGGGCTACGAGCAGTACTTC. As protein: CASSSGPGYEQYF.

The CDR3 DNA reads as TGTGCCAGCAGTGAAGCCCGGACAGGGTGGGGCTATGGCTACACCTTC. This codes for CASSEARTGWGYGYTF. This chain uses TRBV6-1 with TRBJ1-2; 8 bases align to TRBD1. Germline CDR1 and CDR2: MNHNS and SASEGT. Trimming at V came to 0 bases and at J to 4 bases, leaving 7 bases not matched to a gene. This CDR3 comprises 16 residues.

V is TRBV5-6 and J is TRBJ1-5; D is undetermined. V lost 0 bases to trimming and J lost 5 bases, with 21 bases between them. The length of the CDR3 is 18 residues. Germline assignment: CDR1 SGHDT and CDR2 YYEEEE. The DNA for the CDR3 is TGTGCCAGCAGCTTGGGCGAGGGAGGAGGGCGGGCGGATCAGCCCCAGCATTTT. It yields the protein CASSLGEGGGRADQPQHF.

V and J are TRBV9 and TRBJ1-5; D might be TRBD1 (6 bases). The CDR3 totals 15 residues. V gave up 0 bases and J gave up 3 bases, with 10 bases separating them. Germline-derived CDR1 and CDR2 are SGDLS and YYNGEE. CDR3 in amino acids: CASSVGDMYNQPQHF. The DNA of the CDR3 is TGTGCCAGCAGCGTAGGGGACATGTACAATCAGCCCCAGCATTTT. The full variable domain, completed using reference TRBV9 and TRBJ1-5, is DSGVTQTPKHLITATGQRVTLRCSPRSGDLSVYWYQQSLDQGLQFLIQYYNGEERAKGNILERFSAQQFPDLHSELNLSSLELGDSALYFCASSVGDMYNQPQHFGDGTRLSIL.

The chain recombines TRBV6-1 with TRBJ2-5; TRBD1 is a possible D gene (6 bases). Germline values: CDR1 MNHNS, CDR2 SASEGT. The CDR3 has 12 amino acids. The V end was cut by 7 bases, the J end by 5 bases, with 11 bases between. The CDR3 protein is CASNQGWETQYF. The DNA for the CDR3 is TGTGCCAGCAATCAGGGGTGGGAGACCCAGTACTTC.

The chain employs TRBV19 and TRBJ2-1, with 10 bases aligning to TRBD2. The CDR3 runs to 20 residues. The V gene's germline CDR1 is LNHDA and CDR2 SQIVND (reference sequence). V shed 5 bases, J shed 0 bases, and the junction held 16 bases outside the gene matches. CDR3 nucleotide sequence: TGTGCCAGTAGTTCAGTAGGACTAGCGGCGGCCGAAAGCTCCTACAATGAGCAGTTCTTC. As protein: CASSSVGLAAAESSYNEQFF.

The chain employs TRBV28 and TRBJ1-2; no clear D gene. Looked up from germline, CDR1 is MDHEN and CDR2 is SYDVKM. The CDR3 length is 15 residues. V lost 1 base and J 6 bases, leaving 15 bases between the germline ends. CDR3 residues: CASSLFGYAGDGYTF. The DNA for the CDR3 is TGTGCCAGCAGTTTATTCGGCTATGCTGGTGATGGCTACACCTTC.

This rearrangement joins TRBV6-5 to TRBJ1-5, with D perhaps TRBD1 (5 bases). Per the germline V gene, CDR1 is MNHEY and CDR2 is SVGAGI. The V and J ends lost 0 bases and 6 bases respectively, with 9 bases between them. CDR3 length: 14 amino acids. The CDR3 sequence: CASSYSRDAQPQHF. CDR3 coding DNA: TGTGCCAGCAGTTACTCAAGGGACGCTCAGCCCCAGCATTTT.

J is TRBJ1-1 and V is TRBV4-1, with D perhaps TRBD1 (5 bases). Germline CDR1 and CDR2: MGHRA and YSYEKL. CDR3 size: 15 residues. V dropped 1 base and J dropped 2 bases, with 11 bases sitting between them. CDR3 sequence reads: CASSQVGRVNTEAFF. In DNA form, the CDR3 reads TGCGCCAGCAGCCAAGTTGGCAGGGTAAACACTGAAGCTTTCTTT.

The gene calls are TRBV4-3 and TRBJ1-3; D remains ambiguous. V gave up 0 bases and J gave up 5 bases, with 8 bases separating them. The CDR3 runs to 14 residues. Per germline, CDR1 LGHNA and CDR2 YSLEER. The CDR3: CASSQEIGRNTIYF. The CDR3 DNA reads TGCGCCAGCAGCCAAGAGATAGGGCGAAACACCATATATTTT.

The V gene is TRBV7-2, the J gene TRBJ2-7, with 7 nucleotides matching TRBD2. V shed 0 bases, J shed 5 bases, and the junction held 4 bases outside the gene matches. The CDR3 totals 14 residues. The germline gives CDR1 SGHTA, CDR2 FQGNSA. The CDR3 DNA sequence: TGTGCCAGCAGCTTAGCGGGAGGGCCAAACGAGCAGTACTTC. It codes for CASSLAGGPNEQYF.

The J gene is TRBJ2-3, the V gene TRBV9; 13 bases map to TRBD2. CDR1 is SGDLS, CDR2 YYNGEE, per germline. The CDR3 is made up of 16 amino acids. With V trimmed by 0 bases and J by 4 bases, 2 bases remained unmatched. The CDR3 sequence: CASSVGGTSGADTQYF. CDR3 sequence (DNA): TGTGCCAGCAGCGTAGGAGGGACTAGCGGGGCAGATACGCAGTATTTT.

The chain joins TRBV29-1 to TRBJ2-3; 15 bases agree with TRBD2. The V gene end was trimmed by 7 bases and the J gene end by 3 bases; junction bases not matched to a gene: 8. The CDR3 extends over 16 amino acids. Germline CDR1 reads SQVTM; CDR2 reads ANQGSEA. The chain's CDR3 is CSGWTSGRGSTDTQYF. The CDR3 region has the DNA TGCAGCGGCTGGACTAGCGGGAGGGGATCGACAGATACGCAGTATTTT.

The genes are TRBV28 and TRBJ2-5, with no clear D. Germline V gene sequence: CDR1 MDHEN, CDR2 SYDVKM. This CDR3 comprises 18 residues. V was pared by 10 bases and J by 2 bases, with 29 bases between. DNA of the CDR3: TGTGCCACCCTTGTGGGCGGTAGATGGCGGAACGAACAAGAGACCCAGTACTTC. Translated, it gives CATLVGGRWRNEQETQYF.

V gene TRBV5-5 combines with J gene TRBJ2-5, with D tentatively TRBD1 (6 bases). The CDR3 is made up of 17 amino acids. V lost 1 base, J lost 2 bases, and 18 bases lay in between. Germline V gives CDR1 SGHKS, CDR2 YYEKEE (reference sequence). The chain's CDR3 is CASSLQGVRGLQETQYF. The DNA for the CDR3 is TGTGCCAGCAGCTTGCAAGGCGTCAGGGGTCTACAAGAGACCCAGTACTTC.

V is TRBV11-2 and J is TRBJ2-7; D may be TRBD1 (5 bases). The CDR3 loop spans 15 amino acids. Germline CDR1 and CDR2: SGHAT and FQNNGV. Deletions cut 5 bases from V and 0 bases from J, with 14 bases between. In DNA form, the CDR3 reads TGTGCCAGCAGCATGACAGACGTAAGCTCCTACGAGCAGTACTTC. Protein product: CASSMTDVSSYEQYF.

The rearrangement uses TRBV6-6 and TRBJ1-3; 7 bases map to TRBD1. This CDR3 spans 15 amino acids. The ends lost 5 bases at V and 3 bases at J; junction bases unmatched: 7. The V gene's germline CDR1 is MNHNY and CDR2 SVGAGI (reference sequence). CDR3 sequence reads: CASSTLTGIGNTIYF. The CDR3 coding sequence is TGTGCCAGCAGTACCCTGACAGGGATTGGAAACACCATATATTTT.

This chain connects TRBV28 to TRBJ2-3; 11 positions agree with TRBD1. V gave up 5 bases and J gave up 5 bases; unmatched junction bases: 6. The CDR3 runs to 15 residues. Germline CDR1 reads MDHEN; CDR2 reads SYDVKM. The CDR3 protein is CASSRRTGGVDTQYF. DNA for the CDR3: TGTGCCAGCAGTAGGAGGACAGGGGGCGTAGATACGCAGTATTTT.

The chain is built from TRBV14 and TRBJ2-7; 11 nucleotides match TRBD2. The junction had 2 bases not matched to a gene; V was cut back by 1 base and J by 0 bases. The germline gives CDR1 SGHDN, CDR2 FVKESK. This CDR3 has 16 residues. This CDR3 is CASSQVTSGSSYEQYF. DNA for the CDR3: TGTGCCAGCAGCCAAGTCACTAGCGGGAGCTCCTACGAGCAGTACTTC.